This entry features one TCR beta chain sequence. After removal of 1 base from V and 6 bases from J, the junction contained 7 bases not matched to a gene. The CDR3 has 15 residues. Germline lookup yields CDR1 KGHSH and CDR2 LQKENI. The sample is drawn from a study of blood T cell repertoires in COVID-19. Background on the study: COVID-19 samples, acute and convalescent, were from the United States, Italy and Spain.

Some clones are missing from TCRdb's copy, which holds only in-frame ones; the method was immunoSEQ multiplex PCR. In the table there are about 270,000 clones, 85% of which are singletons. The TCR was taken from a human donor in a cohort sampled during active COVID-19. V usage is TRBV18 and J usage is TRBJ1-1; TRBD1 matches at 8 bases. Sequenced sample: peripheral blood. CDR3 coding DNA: TGTGCCAGCTCACCACTGGGGACAGGATCGGCTGAAGCTTTCTTT. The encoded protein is CASSPLGTGSAEAFF.